Sequencing of this T cell receptor (beta chain) was carried out in a study of cytomegalovirus exposure and HLA in healthy donors. Unmatched junction bases numbered 7, after V lost 3 bases and J lost 8 bases. The germline gives CDR1 WNHNN, CDR2 SYGVQD (reference sequence). This CDR3 is built from 15 residues. The study ran its PCR with 60 Vbeta and 13 Jbeta primers. Repertoires were generated with immunoSEQ multiplex PCR, while TCRdb's copy carries only in-frame clones and drops some. The sample records 100,000 to 150,000 clones, under 80% being singletons. What was sequenced was PBMCs. This clonotype was sampled from a man between 40 and 49 years old in good health and CMV-seropositive. This rearrangement joins TRBV10-1 to TRBJ2-1; TRBD2 matches at 10 bases. CDR3 nucleotide sequence: TGCGCCAGCAGTGATTCTAGCGGGAGAAGTGATGAGCAGTTCTTC. It is translated as CASSDSSGRSDEQFF.